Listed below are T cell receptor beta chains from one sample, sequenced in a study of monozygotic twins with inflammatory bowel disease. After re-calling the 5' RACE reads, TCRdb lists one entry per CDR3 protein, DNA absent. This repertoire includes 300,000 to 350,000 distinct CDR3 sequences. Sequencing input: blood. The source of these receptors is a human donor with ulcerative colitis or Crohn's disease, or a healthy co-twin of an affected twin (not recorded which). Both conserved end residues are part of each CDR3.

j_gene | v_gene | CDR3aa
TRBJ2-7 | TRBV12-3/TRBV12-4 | CASRLGPDETYEQYF
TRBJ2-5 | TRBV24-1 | CATSDFEGTETQYF
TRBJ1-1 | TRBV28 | CASSQGALPEAFF
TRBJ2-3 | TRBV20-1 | CSASRGLTDTQYF
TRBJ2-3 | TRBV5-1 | CASSLISTSTDTQYF
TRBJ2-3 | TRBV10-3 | CAISEGQNTDTQYF
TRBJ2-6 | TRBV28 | CASSVVYGSGANVLTF
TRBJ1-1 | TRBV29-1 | CSVWAGGSGKSPEAFF
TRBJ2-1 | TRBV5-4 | CASSSDYANEQFF
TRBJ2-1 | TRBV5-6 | CASSLAWRTAEQFF